The present TCR beta chain was sequenced within a study of blood T cell repertoires in COVID-19. Study-level information: Sites across the United States, Italy and Spain contributed samples from acute and convalescent COVID-19. In each case, the material was cDNA or gDNA derived from T cells, B-cell-depleted T cells, or PBMCs.

Data came from immunoSEQ multiplex PCR; TCRdb stores just in-frame clones and leaves some out. The profile shows 55,000 to 70,000 clones, about 78% of them singletons. Sequencing input: peripheral blood. The clonotype comes from a human donor in a cohort sampled during active COVID-19.

The CDR3 DNA follows: TGTGCCATCGCGACAGGGGGCCATCAGCCCCAGCATTTT. It is translated as CAIATGGHQPQHF. This chain connects TRBV19 to TRBJ1-5, with 10 bases identical to TRBD1. After removal of 10 bases from V and 5 bases from J, the junction contained 5 bases not matched to a gene. CDR1 is LNHDA, CDR2 SQIVND, per germline (reference sequence). The CDR3 totals 13 residues.